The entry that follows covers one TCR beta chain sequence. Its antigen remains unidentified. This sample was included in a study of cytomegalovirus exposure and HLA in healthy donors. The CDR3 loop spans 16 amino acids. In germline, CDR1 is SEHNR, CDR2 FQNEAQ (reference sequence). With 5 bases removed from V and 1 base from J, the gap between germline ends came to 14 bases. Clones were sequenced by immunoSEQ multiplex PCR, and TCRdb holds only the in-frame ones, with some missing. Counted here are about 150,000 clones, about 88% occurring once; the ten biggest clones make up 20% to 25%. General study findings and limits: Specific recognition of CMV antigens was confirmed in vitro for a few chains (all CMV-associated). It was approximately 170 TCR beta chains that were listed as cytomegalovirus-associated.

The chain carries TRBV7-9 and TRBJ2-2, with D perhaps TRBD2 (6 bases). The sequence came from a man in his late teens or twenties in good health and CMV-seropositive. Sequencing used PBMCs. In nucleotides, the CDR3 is TGTGCCAGCAGCACATCCCGGGACTGGAACACCGGGGAGCTGTTTTTT. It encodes CASSTSRDWNTGELFF.